This T cell receptor (beta chain) was recovered during a study of cytomegalovirus exposure and HLA in healthy donors. PCR amplification relied on 60 Vbeta primers (plus 13 Jbeta primers). Repertoires were generated with immunoSEQ multiplex PCR, while TCRdb's copy carries only in-frame clones and drops some. The data show some 52,000 clones, 72% seen once. CDR1 is MDHEN, CDR2 SYDVKM, per germline. There are 15 residues in the CDR3. Trimming stripped 3 bases from V and 4 bases from J, with 10 bases between. The V call is TRBV28, the J call TRBJ2-6; possibly TRBD1 for D (5 bases). The sequenced sample was PBMCs. This TCR came from a woman aged 45-65 years in good health and CMV-seronegative. This chain's CDR3 is CASSLDIRGANVLTF. The CDR3 nucleotides are TGTGCCAGCAGTTTGGACATAAGAGGGGCCAACGTCCTGACTTTC.